This TCR beta chain was identified in a study of T cells in narcolepsy. About the research overall: Donors had narcolepsy type 1 or type 2, or were healthy controls.

Comment on this clone: Its antigen is unidentified.

TCRdb keeps only in-frame clones here, not all; method: immunoSEQ multiplex PCR. The table includes about 33,000 clones, roughly 90% detected once. Findings of the study overall: Same-patient CSF and blood CD4+ T cell clonotypes included HCRT-specific and TRIB2-specific autoreactive ones. Blood of same and different patients, but not healthy controls, reportedly held recurring autoreactive clonotypes. No autoreactive T cell clone sequences appeared in some memory CD4+ repertoires.

This CDR3 spans 14 amino acids. Germline CDR1 SGHVS, CDR2 FQNEAQ. V lost 3 bases and J lost 0, with 7 bases in between. J is TRBJ2-3 and V is TRBV7-8; D is unresolved. Sequenced: CD45RA- memory CD4+ T cells from PBMCs. The sequence derives from a human donor with narcolepsy. CDR3 coding DNA: TGTGCCAGCAGCTTGAGTCCTAGCACAGATACGCAGTATTTT. Translating gives CASSLSPSTDTQYF.